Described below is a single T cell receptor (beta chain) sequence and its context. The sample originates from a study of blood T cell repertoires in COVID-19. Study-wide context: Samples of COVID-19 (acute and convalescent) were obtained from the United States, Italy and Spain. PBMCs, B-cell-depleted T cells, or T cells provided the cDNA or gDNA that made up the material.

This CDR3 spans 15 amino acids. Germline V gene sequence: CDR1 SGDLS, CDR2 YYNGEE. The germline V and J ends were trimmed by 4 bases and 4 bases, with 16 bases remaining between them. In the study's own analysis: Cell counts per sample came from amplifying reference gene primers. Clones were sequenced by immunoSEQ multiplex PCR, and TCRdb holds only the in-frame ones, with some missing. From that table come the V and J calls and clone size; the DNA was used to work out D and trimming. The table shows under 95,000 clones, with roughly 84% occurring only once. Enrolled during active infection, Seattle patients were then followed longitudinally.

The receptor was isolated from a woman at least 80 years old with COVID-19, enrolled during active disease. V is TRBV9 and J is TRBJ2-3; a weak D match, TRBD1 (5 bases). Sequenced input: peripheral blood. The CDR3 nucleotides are TGTGCCAGCAGCCTAGGGCAGGGTTTCCCAGATACGCAGTATTTT. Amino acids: CASSLGQGFPDTQYF.